The 14 T cell receptor beta chains below come from one sample, sequenced in a study of blood T cell repertoires in COVID-19. Sequenced by immunoSEQ multiplex PCR; TCRdb stores in-frame clones only, minus some. Of over 55,000 clones in the sample, 65% to 90% were seen once. The specimen was peripheral blood. Receptor source: a man between 50 and 59 years old with COVID-19, enrolled during active disease.

The V gene is TRBV6-5, the J gene TRBJ2-1, with 10 nucleotides matching TRBD2. In germline, CDR1 is MNHEY, CDR2 SVGAGI. CDR3 size: 16 residues. J was trimmed by 3 bases and V by 4 bases; bases with no gene match: 6. The CDR3 coding sequence is TGTGCCAGCAGTTCCGTACTAGCGGGGTTCTACAATGAGCAGTTCTTC. As protein: CASSSVLAGFYNEQFF.

The chain recombines TRBV28 with TRBJ1-4, with D perhaps matching TRBD1 (6 bases). The CDR3 is 15 amino acids. The ends were cut back, 8 bases at V and 7 bases at J, with 20 bases in the middle. The V gene's germline CDR1 is MDHEN and CDR2 SYDVKM. The CDR3 DNA is TGTGCCAGCCATAATATCAGGGGCGAGGGTGAAAAACTGTTTTTT. It is translated as CASHNIRGEGEKLFF.

This chain links TRBV6-6 with TRBJ2-1, with D possibly matching TRBD1 (6 bases). The V gene lost 6 bases and the J gene lost 12 bases, with 24 bases spanning the gap. Looked up from germline, CDR1 is MNHNY and CDR2 is SVGAGI (reference sequence). This CDR3 comprises 15 residues. The CDR3 is CASREAGTTQGRQFF. DNA for the CDR3: TGTGCCAGCAGAGAGGCCGGGACGACCCAGGGGAGGCAGTTCTTC.

V and J are TRBV6-5 and TRBJ1-1; possible D gene TRBD1, 5 bases. From germline, CDR1 is MNHEY and CDR2 SVGAGI. Trimming left V 7 bases short and J 5 bases short, with 17 bases between. The CDR3 sequence is 14 residues long. CDR3 DNA sequence: TGTGCCAGCACCGAAAGGGGCAGGGTTACTGAAGCTTTCTTT. As protein: CASTERGRVTEAFF.

The chain combines TRBV12-3 or TRBV12-4 with TRBJ1-1; no clear D gene. The CDR3 spans 12 residues. Trimming stripped 6 bases from V and 5 bases from J, with 10 bases between. The CDR3 loop is CASRRPGTEAFF. CDR3 nucleotides: TGTGCCAGCAGAAGACCGGGAACTGAAGCTTTCTTT.

The count of this clone is one. The chain carries TRBV11-2 and TRBJ2-1; D is possibly TRBD2 (5 bases). Trimming took off 5 bases at V and 7 bases at J, with 9 bases between the two ends. The length of the CDR3 is 12 residues. Germline V CDR1 and CDR2: SGHAT, FQNNGV. CDR3 nucleotide sequence: TGTGCCAGCAGCGGAGGTTGGAATGAGCAGTTCTTC. This sequence encodes CASSGGWNEQFF.

This chain uses TRBV7-9 with TRBJ2-3; 13 bases line up with TRBD2. After removal of 2 bases from V and 4 bases from J, the junction contained 6 bases not matched to a gene. This CDR3 has 17 amino acids. The germline gives CDR1 SEHNR, CDR2 FQNEAQ (reference sequence). CDR3 coding DNA: TGTGCCAGCAGCTTATCACTAGCGGGAGGGCCTGCAGATACGCAGTATTTT. It specifies CASSLSLAGGPADTQYF.

Concerning this clone itself: Other DNA variants within this sample encode the same CDR3. The J gene is TRBJ2-7, the V gene TRBV6-5; 7 nucleotides agree with TRBD1. CDR1 is MNHEY and CDR2 is SVGAGI in the germline V gene. The ends lost 0 bases at V and 4 bases at J; junction bases unmatched: 3. This CDR3 comprises 14 residues. The CDR3 loop reads CASSYSAGGYEQYF. The DNA for the CDR3 is TGTGCCAGCAGTTACTCGGCAGGGGGATACGAGCAGTACTTC.

The chain joins TRBV4-1 to TRBJ1-1, with D maybe TRBD1 (5 bases). The CDR3 loop spans 14 amino acids. V shed 2 bases and J shed 1 base, with 8 bases lying between them. Germline loops: CDR1 MGHRA, CDR2 YSYEKL. CDR3 DNA: TGCGCCAGCAGCCAACAGGGAGGGAACACTGAAGCTTTCTTT. This sequence encodes CASSQQGGNTEAFF.

The chain uses TRBV2 and TRBJ2-5; D is unclear. CDR1 is SNHLY and CDR2 is FYNNEI in the germline V gene. The CDR3 loop spans 13 amino acids. V was pared by 8 bases and J by 2 bases, with 12 bases between. The chain's CDR3 is CASEVTTQETQYF. The DNA for the CDR3 is TGTGCCAGCGAGGTAACAACACAAGAGACCCAGTACTTC.

This clone is labeled medium-sized. This chain links TRBV5-6 with TRBJ2-5; D is perhaps TRBD1 (6 bases). The CDR3 spans 15 residues. Trimming stripped 2 bases from V and 2 bases from J, with 13 bases between. CDR1 and CDR2 from the germline V gene are SGHDT and YYEEEE. CDR3 DNA: TGTGCCAGCAGCTTTGCCACGGGACAACAAGAGACCCAGTACTTC. Translated, it gives CASSFATGQQETQYF.

The chain joins TRBV6-6 to TRBJ2-1; D is possibly TRBD2 (5 bases). V lost 3 bases and J 9 bases, leaving 6 bases between the germline ends. The length of the CDR3 is 11 residues. Per germline, CDR1 MNHNY and CDR2 SVGAGI (reference sequence). CDR3 nucleotides: TGTGCCAGCAGTTATCGGGGTGAGCAGTTCTTC. Translated: CASSYRGEQFF.

This clone was observed a single time. The CDR3: CASSVGPGAEGYTF. DNA of the CDR3: TGTGCCAGCAGCGTAGGGCCAGGGGCGGAAGGCTACACCTTC. V usage is TRBV9 and J usage is TRBJ1-2, with D possibly matching TRBD1 (6 bases). The CDR3 is made up of 14 amino acids. Germline assignment: CDR1 SGDLS and CDR2 YYNGEE. The ends were cut back, 0 bases at V and 8 bases at J, with 14 bases in the middle.

This chain uses TRBV19 with TRBJ2-7; 11 nucleotides line up with TRBD2. In germline, CDR1 is LNHDA, CDR2 SQIVND (reference sequence). This CDR3 is 16 amino acids long. The junction had 9 bases not matched to a gene; V was cut back by 4 bases and J by 4 bases. The CDR3 DNA sequence: TGTGCCAGTAGTAGGGCCGGGACTAGCGGAGGGTACGAGCAGTACTTC. It specifies CASSRAGTSGGYEQYF.